The subject of this entry is one TCR beta chain. Its antigen is currently unknown. This record comes from a study of Graves' ophthalmopathy and Graves' hyperthyroidism. General study results and limits: From stable hyperthyroidism, ophthalmopathy was separated by a 13-signature model with approximately 90% sensitivity and around 80% specificity.

V lost 5 bases and J lost 9; bases outside the gene matches: 20. This CDR3 region has 18 residues. CDR1 is SGHAT, CDR2 FQNNGV, per germline. Investigators amplified TCR beta CDR3 regions from RNA transcripts. HTBI primers served in a first-round RT-PCR, which a second-round multiplex PCR followed. TCRdb analysed the multiplex PCR reads with MiXCR anew, one entry per CDR3 protein. The sample carries over a million distinct CDR3 sequences, 35% to 45% recorded once. This receptor was obtained from an adult man with Graves' hyperthyroidism. The sample taken for sequencing was peripheral blood or thyroid tissue (not recorded which). The genes are TRBV11-2 and TRBJ2-5, with 11 positions matching TRBD2. In DNA, the CDR3 is TGTGCCAGCAGCCCCGGGACCTTAGCGGGAGGGGAACCCGGGGCCCAGTACTTC. Translating it yields CASSPGTLAGGEPGAQYF.